Sequencing of this T cell receptor (beta chain) was carried out in a study of cytomegalovirus exposure and HLA in healthy donors (dated by TCRdb to 2016 to 2017). Context from the whole study: In an earlier analysis of 550 to 750 of the donors, 250 to 350 Gb of sequence data and 90 million to 120 million unique TCR beta sequences from about 190 million T cells were reported. Besides the first cohort of some 670 subjects, a separate validation cohort made up of about 120 different subjects was used. The T cell repertoires of 670 or so subjects were profiled by immunosequencing and related to cytomegalovirus serostatus. Of the 350 to 450 genotyped donors, roughly 80% fell in the genetic ancestry cluster associated with self-reported Caucasian donors. An early release covering roughly 600 HLA-typed donors comprised about 310 gigabases of sequencing data and 85 million to 100 million unique TCR sequences. Four to six DR-DQ haplotypes were handled as single units for association and clustering, since linkage in the cohort was strong. Donor age, sex, ethnicity and CMV serostatus were collected together with the repertoire data. Among roughly 370 genotyped donors of the cohort, an average of roughly 240,000 unique TCR beta nucleotide sequences were sequenced per donor, about a sixth of them non-productive. In an earlier analysis of several hundred of the donors, high-throughput TCR beta sequencing was used to judge whether each TCR beta V gene segment behaved as functional or pseudogenic. Class I and class II HLA loci were covered by the typing at four-digit resolution. Rather than using new phenotypic data, the later analysis identified candidate immune exposures from TCR beta sequences and from how often those sequences occurred across donors. Every discovery cohort repertoire had been produced on one sequencing platform. To study patterns of TCR occurrence, a later analysis re-analyzed previously published TCR beta repertoires from more than 550 donors and added high-resolution HLA genotyping. To predict cytomegalovirus infection status, the study brought together high-throughput TCR immunosequencing, statistical association of individual TCRs with disease status, and machine learning. Typing coverage differed by locus: A, B, C, DRB1 and DQB1 were typed in about 629-640 donors, DQA1 in 522, DPA1 in some 600, and DPB1 in around 490. A later genetic analysis took genome-wide SNP genotypes for about 55% of the roughly 700 donors and used that subset as a discovery cohort. The study was designed to test whether signatures of past pathogen exposure could be identified by cataloging public T cell receptors.

Measured from the cysteine to the phenylalanine, the CDR3 is 16 residues long. The DNA shown is the 48-base CDR3, in frame from base 1. V and J lose 4 bases and 2 bases, and a span of 17 bases separates them. The germline V gene yields SGHRS for CDR1 and YFSETQ for CDR2. Receptor libraries were prepared by the immunoSEQ multiplex PCR assay. The multiplex PCR relied on a mix of 60 forward primers for TCR Vbeta segments and 13 reverse primers for TCR Jbeta segments. A multiplex PCR assay on genomic DNA amplified the CDR3 region of rearranged TCR beta genes. The Illumina HiSeq System was used to sequence the amplified TCR beta libraries as 87-base-pair reads. On the authors' methods: A later analysis tallied some 79 million unique TCR beta chains across the 700 or so repertoires, and about 12 million of those chains were shared by two or more donors. A nearest-neighbor algorithm error-corrected the raw reads and collapsed the reads into unique sequences, merging closely related sequences to remove PCR and sequencing errors. Alignment of CDR3 sequences to IMGT reference sequences was used to assign V, D and J gene segments. For a sequence to be retained, at least a six-nucleotide match to both a V gene segment and a J gene segment was required. Rearrangements were classified as productive when the CDR3 lacked stop codons and remained in frame with V and J, and all other rearrangements were classified as non-productive. CDR3 was defined according to IMGT convention as the region running from the second conserved V-encoded cysteine to the conserved J-encoded phenylalanine. The earlier analysis of roughly 590 of the donors excluded any sequence lacking an unambiguous match to a single V gene segment. An earlier analysis of 587 of the donors called V segments functional above 56.7% productive rearrangements and segregating when the between-donor standard deviation exceeded 5%. A statistical classification framework was built for diagnosing cytomegalovirus status from the catalog of TCR beta chain sequences. A later analysis assigned V and J genes by comparing TCR nucleotide sequences with IMGT/GENE-DB human TR gene sequences. In a later analysis, CDR3 sequences and most-parsimonious VDJ recombination scenarios were assigned using the TCRdist pipeline. A later analysis defined each TCR beta chain by its CDR3 amino acid sequence plus V-gene family, and excluded reads lacking a unique V-gene family. As a way to deal with suspected cross-contamination and a sequencing artifact, a later analysis dropped 500 to 700 nucleotide sequences that were highly shared and had low generation probability. In a later analysis, a clonal expansion index for each public chain was calculated from normalized within-repertoire ranks of inferred template counts. In a later analysis, generation probabilities were computed using a VDJ recombination model fitted to out-of-frame rearrangements, and the results were checked against IGoR. In a later analysis, TCR-TCR, TCR-HLA and TCR-CMV co-occurrence was scored with hypergeometric tests, and a repertoire-size bias correction was applied to TCR pairs. False discovery rates were estimated in a later analysis by permuting HLA or CMV assignments 20 times. A later analysis grouped co-occurring TCRs with DBSCAN, adding TCRdist sequence similarity when clustering within HLA-allele-positive subsets. For co-occurrence clustering, repertoires with fewer than 30,000 or more than 120,000 public chains were excluded, along with 5 or 6 repertoires with anomalous nucleotide sharing. TCRdb obtained this table from immuneACCESS and retained in-frame rearrangements with V and J assigned. These tables miss some clones; where compared with another copy, unresolved V genes account for less than half of the shortfall, and the remainder is unexplained. D and trimming come from the DNA, and the V and J calls and clone size come from that table. In all, the sample holds about 120,000 clones, and roughly 60% of those were seen once. Roughly 10% of the sample comes from the top ten.

The cohort comprised some 700 healthy bone marrow donors. Cohort members were all nominally healthy when sampled, although unrecorded immune exposures were likely present. The donor was CMV seropositive and was included in the group of about 290 seropositive cohort members. A peripheral blood sample was provided by each donor, and peripheral blood mononuclear cells were used for TCR beta sequencing. Genomic DNA extraction from the blood cell samples was performed with the Qiagen DNeasy Blood Extraction Kit. The full study reports these points: Linkage disequilibrium might explain the correlated functional status among segregating V segments, but an unknown experimental factor could not be ruled out. Only TCR beta chains were sequenced in this cohort, and the absence of alpha or paired-chain data limited detectable features. A later genetic analysis reported fewer N-insertions in productive TCRs among donors in an Asian-associated ancestry cluster than the roughly 670-donor mean. Because the 87-base-pair reads could not distinguish some IMGT-functional V segments, including TRBV6-2 and TRBV6-3, those segments were excluded. Assigning TCR associations to individual alleles was difficult when HLA alleles, especially DR and DQ, strongly co-occurred. A later analysis found that HLA-associated TCR beta chains were more clonally expanded and had lower generation probabilities than equally common non-associated chains. A later analysis found that TCR association rates varied across HLA loci, with DRB1 alleles showing the most associated TCRs and HLA-C alleles the fewest. Roughly uniform sequencing depth across donors was assumed in presence/absence analyses, although this assumption may not hold. While some public TCRs were present in many individuals, most TCR sequences turned up only very rarely across donors. According to a later analysis, parvovirus B19, influenza, CMV and Epstein-Barr virus appeared linked to several top co-occurrence clusters. According to the authors, the approach could potentially be generalized to other disease states and immunological phenotypes. A cluster of highly shared sequence variants was judged likely to represent a technical artifact of the sequencing pipeline. The study listed approximately 160 TCR beta chains as associated with cytomegalovirus. The classifier was reported to diagnose cytomegalovirus status with high specificity and sensitivity in both the original cohort and the validation cohort. In vitro tests confirmed that a few of the cytomegalovirus-associated TCR beta chains recognize cytomegalovirus antigens. At a false discovery rate of 0.05, a later analysis linked some 18,000 TCR beta sequences to specific HLA alleles. In an earlier analysis of some 550 of the donors, most TCR beta V segments were observed in productive rearrangements about 87% or about 30% of the time, broadly matching IMGT annotations. A later analysis found that most CMV-associated TCR beta chains appeared HLA-restricted, with HLA associations seemingly driven largely by CMV exposure. Roughly 15 rarely observed V segments, including chromosome 9 orphons, were excluded from the earlier analysis of several hundred of the donors because counts were too low. An association between a missense DCLRE1C variant and V-gene and J-gene trimming of TCR beta chains was found in a later genetic analysis and replicated in an independent cohort. CMV serostatus was the only immune exposure information available for the cohort. A further reported finding was that TCR beta sequences accurately predicted the HLA-A and HLA-B alleles for most subjects in the first cohort. Because some donors lacked HLA typing at each locus, the association tests relied only on the typed subset.

Note on this clone: Its antigen specificity is not known. The sample holds no much larger clone one base away, and base qualities are not on file.

The receptor was derived from a man in his forties in good health and CMV-seropositive. Sequencing used PBMCs. The V and J genes are TRBV5-1 and TRBJ2-3; 5 matching bases give a weak D call of TRBD1. The DNA reads as follows: TGCGCCAGCAGCGCGGCCCCCCAGGGTTCCACAGATACGCAGTATTTT. The encoded protein is CASSAAPQGSTDTQYF.